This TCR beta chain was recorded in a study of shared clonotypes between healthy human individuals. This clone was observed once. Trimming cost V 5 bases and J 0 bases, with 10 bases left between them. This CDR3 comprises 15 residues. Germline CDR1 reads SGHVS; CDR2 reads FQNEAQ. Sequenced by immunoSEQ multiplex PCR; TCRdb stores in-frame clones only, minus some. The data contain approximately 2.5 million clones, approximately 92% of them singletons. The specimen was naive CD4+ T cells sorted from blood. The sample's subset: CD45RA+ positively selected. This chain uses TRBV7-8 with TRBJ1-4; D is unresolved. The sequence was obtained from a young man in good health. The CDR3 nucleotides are TGTGCCAGCAGCCCGGAGGGCGCAACTAATGAAAAACTGTTTTTT. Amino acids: CASSPEGATNEKLFF.